The present T cell receptor beta chain was sequenced within a study of OX40 agonist ivuxolimab in advanced cancers. Overall study results and limits: At doses 0.1 to 3.0 mg/kg, CD4+ and CD8+ clones expanded.

Anyone with autoimmune disease history or systemic immunosuppression was excluded. Note on this clone: Its antigen is currently unknown.

Germline CDR1 is LNHDA and CDR2 is SQIVND (reference sequence). The germline V and J ends were trimmed by 4 bases and 0 bases, with 18 bases remaining between them. The CDR3 has 17 amino acids. The protocol was immunoSEQ multiplex PCR, while the TCRdb copy is restricted to in-frame clones and leaves out a portion. The table lists tens of thousands of clones, about nine tenths of them singletons, with around 12% in the top ten. This specimen consisted of CD4+ or CD8+ T cells sorted from blood, obtained in a trial of the OX40 agonist ivuxolimab. The receptor's source is an adult with an advanced solid tumor such as melanoma, head and neck, liver or kidney cancer. The chain uses TRBV19 and TRBJ1-2, with D maybe TRBD1 (6 bases). The CDR3 coding sequence is TGTGCCAGTAGTACCCTACCGGGACACTCGGCTAACTATGGCTACACCTTC. It translates to CASSTLPGHSANYGYTF.